Each of the 23 T cell receptor beta chains below was sequenced from the same sample in a study of monozygotic twins with inflammatory bowel disease. TCRdb reanalyzed the 5' RACE reads and collapses them to one entry per CDR3 protein, without DNA. The sample has about 160,000 distinct CDR3 sequences. Sample: blood. The source is a human donor with ulcerative colitis or Crohn's disease, or a healthy co-twin of an affected twin (not recorded which).

The rearrangement joins TRBV4-2 to TRBJ2-2; TCRdb reports TRBD2, a call that lacks DNA to check it against. Looked up from germline, CDR1 is LGHNA and CDR2 is YNFKEQ. CDR3 length equals 14 residues. CDR3 amino acids: CASSRRGGTGELFF.

The rearrangement joins TRBV27 to TRBJ1-5. Per germline, CDR1 MNHEY and CDR2 SMNVEV (reference sequence). The CDR3 has 14 amino acids. CDR3 loop: CASSSYSSNQPQHF.

This chain uses TRBV4-3 with TRBJ2-7. The CDR3 sequence is 13 residues long. Germline CDR1 is LGHNA and CDR2 is YSLEER. The CDR3 region is CASSQAPTYEQYF.

The chain has TRBV5-1 and TRBJ2-3; TCRdb reports TRBD2, a call that lacks DNA to check it against. Germline V gene sequence: CDR1 SGHRS, CDR2 YFSETQ. CDR3 size: 19 residues. The CDR3 loop is CASSLEGASGYLSTDTQYF.

The chain employs TRBV27 and TRBJ2-7; there is no DNA to check the TCRdb D call of TRBD2. CDR1 is MNHEY and CDR2 is SMNVEV in the germline V gene (reference sequence). This CDR3 spans 17 amino acids. CDR3 amino acids: CASSLRGTSGTNYEQYF.

The rearrangement uses TRBV12-3 or TRBV12-4 and TRBJ2-1; the D gene TCRdb calls, TRBD2, cannot be checked with no DNA. CDR3 length: 16 residues. CDR3 sequence reads: CASSHIAGAFYNEQFF.

This chain links TRBV6-5 with TRBJ1-6; TCRdb's assignment of TRBD1 cannot be checked, as there is no DNA. The CDR3 sequence is 13 residues long. CDR1 MNHEY and CDR2 SVGAGI come from the germline V gene. CDR3 in amino acids: CASGGSYNSPLHF.

V gene TRBV12-3 or TRBV12-4 combines with J gene TRBJ1-1; the TRBD1 assignment by TCRdb is unverifiable without DNA. This CDR3 comprises 15 residues. The CDR3 loop reads CASSLRAMNTPEAFF.

The V gene is TRBV28, the J gene TRBJ2-7; TCRdb picks TRBD1, but there is no DNA to check that call. CDR1 is MDHEN and CDR2 is SYDVKM in the germline V gene. The CDR3 sequence is 13 residues long. CDR3: CASSTTGHYEQYF. The variable domain in full, completed from reference TRBV28 and TRBJ2-7, reads DVKVTQSSRYLVKRTGEKVFLECVQDMDHENMFWYRQDPGLGLRLIYFSYDVKMKEKGDIPEGYSVSREKKERFSLILESASTNQTSMYLCASSTTGHYEQYFGPGTRLTVT.

This sequence joins TRBV7-9 and TRBJ2-2; absent DNA, TCRdb's TRBD2 call cannot be checked. CDR1 and CDR2 from the germline V gene are SEHNR and FQNEAQ (reference sequence). The CDR3 runs to 15 residues. The CDR3 protein is CASSPPGLAIGELFF.

The V call is TRBV6-1, the J call TRBJ2-3; the D call from TCRdb, TRBD2, cannot be confirmed without DNA. Per germline, CDR1 MNHNS and CDR2 SASEGT. The CDR3 loop spans 14 amino acids. This CDR3 reads CAIYPGRATDTQYF.

V and J are TRBV27 and TRBJ2-1; TCRdb gives TRBD1 as the D gene, but with no DNA this cannot be confirmed. Germline CDR1 MNHEY, CDR2 SMNVEV (reference sequence). The CDR3 totals 14 residues. The CDR3 is CASRRMTGYNEQFF.

The chain links TRBV20-1 to TRBJ1-5; without DNA, the TCRdb call of TRBD1 cannot be checked. The CDR3 loop spans 14 amino acids. In germline, CDR1 is DFQATT, CDR2 SNEGSKA (reference sequence). Here the CDR3 reads CSARGDRANQPQHF.

The chain is built from TRBV4-1 and TRBJ2-7; TCRdb calls TRBD1, which cannot be checked without DNA. Per the germline V gene, CDR1 is MGHRA and CDR2 is YSYEKL. The CDR3 totals 14 residues. Here the CDR3 reads CASSPGTQTYEQYF.

V and J are TRBV5-6 and TRBJ2-1; with no DNA, the TCRdb D assignment of TRBD1 cannot be verified. This CDR3 spans 13 amino acids. Germline lookup yields CDR1 SGHDT and CDR2 YYEEEE. CDR3 residues: CASSLVAPNEQFF.

The CDR3 loop reads CASSSAGQGNGNTIYF. The chain recombines TRBV6-5 with TRBJ1-3; TCRdb designates TRBD1, a call that cannot be tested without DNA. The CDR3 covers 16 residues. CDR1 and CDR2 from the germline V gene are MNHEY and SVGAGI.

The rearrangement uses TRBV7-2 and TRBJ2-2; no DNA is available, so the TRBD2 call from TCRdb remains unchecked. The CDR3 spans 15 residues. Germline V lookup: CDR1 SGHTA, CDR2 FQGNSA. This chain's CDR3 is CASSRGLANTGELFF. Variable domain in full (rest from reference TRBV7-2 and TRBJ2-2): GAGVSQSPSNKVTEKGKDVELRCDPISGHTALYWYRQSLGQGLEFLIYFQGNSAPDKSGLPSDRFSAERTGGSVSTLTIQRTQQEDSAVYLCASSRGLANTGELFFGEGSRLTVL.

The chain carries TRBV28 and TRBJ2-3; TCRdb designates TRBD1, a call that cannot be tested without DNA. The CDR3 spans 14 residues. Germline CDR1 MDHEN, CDR2 SYDVKM. The CDR3 here is CASGVPGAEDTQYF.

The chain uses TRBV5-5 and TRBJ2-7; TCRdb gives TRBD1 as the D gene, but with no DNA this cannot be confirmed. The CDR3 spans 14 residues. The germline CDR1 and CDR2 sequences are SGHKS and YYEKEE (reference sequence). CDR3 residues: CASSLRRETYEQYF. The variable domain in full, with the rest retrieved from reference TRBV5-5 and TRBJ2-7, is DAGVTQSPTHLIKTRGQQVTLRCSPISGHKSVSWYQQVLGQGPQFIFQYYEKEERGRGNFPDRFSARQFPNYSSELNVNALLLGDSALYLCASSLRRETYEQYFGPGTRLTVT.

V gene TRBV5-1 combines with J gene TRBJ2-5; the TRBD2 assignment by TCRdb is unverifiable without DNA. The CDR3 spans 15 residues. Germline V gene data show CDR1 as SGHRS and CDR2 as YFSETQ. The CDR3 spells CASQGLAGVWETQYF.

This rearrangement joins TRBV27 to TRBJ2-1; TCRdb indicates TRBD2, and absent DNA this call remains unverified. The CDR3 runs to 14 residues. The V gene's germline CDR1 is MNHEY and CDR2 SMNVEV (reference sequence). This CDR3 reads CASSHRDYDNEQFF.

This chain connects TRBV5-8 to TRBJ1-2. The length of the CDR3 is 14 residues. In germline, CDR1 is SGHTS, CDR2 YDEGEE. The CDR3 is CASRLQRVPYGYTF.

V and J are TRBV4-3 and TRBJ2-1; no DNA is available, so the TRBD2 call from TCRdb remains unchecked. CDR1 is LGHNA, CDR2 YSLEER, per germline. The CDR3 runs to 14 residues. Here the CDR3 reads CASSQQLAGVEQFF.